This TCR beta chain was sequenced for a study of T cell responses to AZD1222 COVID-19 vaccine. Remarks on this clone: Its target is unknown.

Overall study results and limits: Repertoire sampling was restricted to post-peak T cell response timepoints. Baseline antibody screening turned up just a handful of seropositive AZD1222 recipients.

Per germline, CDR1 SEHNR and CDR2 FQNEAQ (reference sequence). Losses at the gene ends were 1 base for V and 8 bases for J; bases not matched to a gene: 14. This CDR3 spans 19 amino acids. The protocol was immunoSEQ multiplex PCR, while the TCRdb copy is restricted to in-frame clones and leaves out a portion. The table lists approximately 150,000 clones, about nine tenths of them singletons, with roughly 1.7% in the top ten. The gene calls are TRBV7-9 and TRBJ2-1; 13 positions match TRBD2. Sequenced here: peripheral blood, sampled 28 days after the second AZD1222 dose. This receptor was identified in an adult who received the AZD1222 COVID-19 vaccine. Written as DNA, the CDR3 is TGTGCCAGCAGCTTAGTTCGGACTAGCGGGAGAGCCCGTTGGGATGAGCAGTTCTTC. Translated, it gives CASSLVRTSGRARWDEQFF.